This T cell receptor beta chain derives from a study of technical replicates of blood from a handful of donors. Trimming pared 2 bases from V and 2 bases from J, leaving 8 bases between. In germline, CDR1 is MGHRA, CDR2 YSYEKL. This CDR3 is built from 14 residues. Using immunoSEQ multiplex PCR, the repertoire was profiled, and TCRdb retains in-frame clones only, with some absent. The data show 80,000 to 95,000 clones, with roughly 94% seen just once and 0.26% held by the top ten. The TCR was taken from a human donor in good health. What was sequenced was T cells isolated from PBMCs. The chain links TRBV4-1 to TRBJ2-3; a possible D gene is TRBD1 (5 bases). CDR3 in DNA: TGCGCCAGCAGCCAAATACAGGACACAGATACGCAGTATTTT. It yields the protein CASSQIQDTDTQYF.